This TCR beta chain was identified in a study of Ad26.COV2.S vaccination and SARS-CoV-2 variants. The wider study: Each vaccinee took Ad26.COV2.S intramuscularly, once or twice 56 days apart. Study-level findings and limits: Placebo recipients and vaccine recipients were similar in non-spike TCR breadth. Vaccine recipients surpassed placebo recipients in spike-specific TCR breadth.

TCRdb's copy holds only in-frame clones and misses some; the assay was immunoSEQ multiplex PCR. Of approximately 480,000 clones in the sample, roughly nine tenths were seen once. Regarding treatment: roughly 20 received Ad26.COV2.S at low or high dose, single or two shots; a few received placebo; per-sample allocation not given. It was on day 63 after the first vaccine or placebo injection that samples were taken. An Ad26 vector that expressed Wuhan-strain SARS-CoV-2 spike constituted the vaccine. CDR1 and CDR2 (germline): SNHLY, FYNNEI. Trimming removed 5 bases from V and 6 bases from J, with 17 bases in between. This CDR3 comprises 14 residues. As concerns this clone: Its specificity is unknown.

The source material was peripheral blood, sampled in a trial of Ad26.COV2.S vaccine versus placebo. The receptor's source is a person between 18 and 65 years old who received the Ad26.COV2.S COVID-19 vaccine or a placebo. V gene TRBV2 combines with J gene TRBJ2-7; perhaps D is TRBD1 or TRBD2 (5 bases each). CDR3 residues: CASSLRDGIAEQYF. The CDR3 region has the DNA TGTGCCAGCAGTCTCCGGGACGGGATTGCCGAGCAGTACTTC.